The T cell receptor (beta chain) described here comes from a study of shared clonotypes between healthy human individuals. Study results and limitations: Across four donors, naive CD4 shared around 5.3%, naive CD8 over 3%, memory CD4 roughly 2.4%, memory CD8 more than 0.35%.

Genomic DNA belonging to each subset was distributed in equal measure over several immunoSEQ plates. Clones were sequenced by immunoSEQ multiplex PCR, and TCRdb holds only the in-frame ones, with some missing. Among about 120,000 clones listed, 65% to 75% were seen once. Per the germline V gene, CDR1 is SGHDT and CDR2 is YYEEEE. The CDR3 contains 17 residues. V lost 3 bases to trimming and J lost 8 bases; unmatched junction nucleotides: 15. This clone showed up many times. The target antigen is unknown. The receptor was derived from a young woman in good health. This chain links TRBV5-6 with TRBJ2-1, with TRBD2 matching over 9 bases. Sequencing was performed on memory CD8+ T cells sorted from blood. Described subset: CD45RO+ cells pooled with CCR7-negative TemRA cells. This chain's CDR3 is CASSSPPWREGVDEQFF. Here the CDR3 DNA reads TGTGCCAGCAGCTCACCTCCGTGGCGGGAGGGTGTCGATGAGCAGTTCTTC.